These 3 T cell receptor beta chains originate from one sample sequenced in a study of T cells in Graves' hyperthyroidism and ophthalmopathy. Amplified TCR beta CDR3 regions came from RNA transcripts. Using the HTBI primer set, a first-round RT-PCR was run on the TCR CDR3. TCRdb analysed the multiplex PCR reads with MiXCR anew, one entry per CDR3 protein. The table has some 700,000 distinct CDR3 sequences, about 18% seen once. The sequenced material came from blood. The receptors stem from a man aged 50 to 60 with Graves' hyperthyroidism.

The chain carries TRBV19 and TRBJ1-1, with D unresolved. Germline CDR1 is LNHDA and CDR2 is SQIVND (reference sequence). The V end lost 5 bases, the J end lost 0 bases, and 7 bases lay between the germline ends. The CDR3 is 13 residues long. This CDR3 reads CASSRAMNTEAFF. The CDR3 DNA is TGTGCCAGTAGTCGGGCCATGAACACTGAAGCTTTCTTT.

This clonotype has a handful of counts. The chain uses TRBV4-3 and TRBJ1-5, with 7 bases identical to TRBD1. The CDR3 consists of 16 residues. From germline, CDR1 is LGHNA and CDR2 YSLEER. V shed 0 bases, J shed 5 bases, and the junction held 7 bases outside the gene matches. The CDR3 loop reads CASSQDRGTAHQPQHF. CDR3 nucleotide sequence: TGCGCCAGCAGCCAAGATAGAGGGACAGCTCATCAGCCCCAGCATTTT.

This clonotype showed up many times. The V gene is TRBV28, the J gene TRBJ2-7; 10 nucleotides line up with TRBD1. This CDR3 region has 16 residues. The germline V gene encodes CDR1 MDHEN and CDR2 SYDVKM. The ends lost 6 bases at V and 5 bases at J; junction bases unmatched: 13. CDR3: CASRTRPGTGVNEQYF. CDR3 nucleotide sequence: TGTGCCAGCAGAACTCGTCCCGGGACAGGGGTAAACGAGCAGTACTTC.